The 7 T cell receptor beta chains given below trace back to one sample, sequenced in a study of blood T cell repertoires in COVID-19 (dated by TCRdb to 2018 to 2020). The protocol used for the library was the immunoSEQ multiplex PCR assay. Drawn from immuneACCESS, this table holds only the in-frame rearrangements with V and J called that TCRdb kept. Clones are partly lost; checked studies trace under half to an unresolved V gene and leave the rest unexplained. The table for this sample lists fewer than 300,000 clones; approximately 81% of them were counted only once. Of the sample, roughly 3.1% is held by the ten largest clones. The sample consisted of peripheral blood. The receptor set was obtained from a woman aged 18-29 years with acute or convalescent COVID-19.

This clone was seen just once. This sequence joins TRBV7-2 and TRBJ2-5; 7 nucleotides match TRBD1. The CDR3 is 12 residues long. CDR1 and CDR2 from the germline V gene are SGHTA and FQGNSA. The V gene end was trimmed by 5 bases and the J gene end by 7 bases; junction bases not matched to a gene: 4. CDR3 in DNA: TGTGCCAGCAGCATACAGGGGTTGACCCAGTACTTC. Amino acid sequence: CASSIQGLTQYF.

The gene calls are TRBV2 and TRBJ1-6; D is possibly TRBD1 (5 bases). V was trimmed by 0 bases and J by 7 bases, leaving 10 bases between them. There are 15 residues in the CDR3. Germline loops: CDR1 SNHLY, CDR2 FYNNEI. The CDR3 is CASSEADSLNSPLHF. CDR3 in DNA: TGTGCCAGCAGTGAAGCTGACAGCTTAAATTCACCCCTCCACTTT.

The chain employs TRBV11-1 and TRBJ2-1; TRBD2 matches 15 bases. This CDR3 region has 15 residues. The junction had 6 bases not matched to a gene; V was cut back by 6 bases and J by 9 bases. Germline V gene lookup returns CDR1 SGHAT and CDR2 FQDESV (reference sequence). CDR3 in DNA: TGTGCCAGCAGAAACGGACTAGCGGGAGGGTTTGAGCAGTTCTTC. This encodes CASRNGLAGGFEQFF.

V is TRBV9 and J is TRBJ2-1; perhaps TRBD2 as D (5 bases). Germline values: CDR1 SGDLS, CDR2 YYNGEE. V was shortened by 0 bases and J by 3 bases, with 16 bases between the two germline ends. The length of the CDR3 is 17 residues. DNA for the CDR3: TGTGCCAGCAGCGTAGAGGGAGTATCGGGCGACTACAATGAGCAGTTCTTC. Protein product: CASSVEGVSGDYNEQFF.

Only one count was recorded for this clone. This chain uses TRBV2 with TRBJ2-1; the D is unclear. Germline CDR1 SNHLY, CDR2 FYNNEI. V was pared by 7 bases and J by 3 bases, with 4 bases between. This CDR3 comprises 11 residues. The CDR3 bases are TGTGCCAGCAATAACTACAATGAGCAGTTCTTC. It encodes CASNNYNEQFF.

V gene TRBV7-3 combines with J gene TRBJ1-1; TRBD1 aligns across 10 bases. CDR1 and CDR2 from the germline V gene are SGHTA and FQGTGA. V shed 8 bases, J shed 4 bases, and the junction held 7 bases outside the gene matches. The CDR3 is made up of 14 amino acids. The CDR3 reads CASSDGTGATEAFF. The DNA of the CDR3 is TGTGCCAGCTCGGACGGGACAGGGGCCACTGAAGCTTTCTTT.

This clone was recorded once. V gene TRBV28 combines with J gene TRBJ2-3, with 9 bases aligning to TRBD2. Trimming took 6 bases from V and 5 from J; bases not matched to a gene: 15. The CDR3 runs to 17 residues. CDR1 MDHEN and CDR2 SYDVKM come from the germline V gene. CDR3 sequence reads: CASSRYGLAGKGDTQYF. CDR3 coding DNA: TGTGCCAGCAGCCGTTATGGGCTAGCGGGAAAAGGAGATACGCAGTATTTT.